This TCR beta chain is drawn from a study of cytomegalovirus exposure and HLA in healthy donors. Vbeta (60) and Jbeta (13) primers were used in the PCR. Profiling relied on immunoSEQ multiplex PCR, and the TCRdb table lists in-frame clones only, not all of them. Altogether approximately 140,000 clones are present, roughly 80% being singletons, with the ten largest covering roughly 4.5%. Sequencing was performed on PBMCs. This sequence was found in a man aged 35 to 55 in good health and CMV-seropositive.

In DNA form, the CDR3 reads TGCGCCAGCAGTGAGTGGAGCGGGGGGGCCTACGAGCAGTACTTC. Translating gives CASSEWSGGAYEQYF. The chain joins TRBV10-2 to TRBJ2-7, with TRBD2 matching 10 bases. Trimming took 1 base from V and 2 from J; bases not matched to a gene: 2. Germline-derived CDR1 and CDR2 are WSHSY and SAAADI. CDR3 length: 15 amino acids.